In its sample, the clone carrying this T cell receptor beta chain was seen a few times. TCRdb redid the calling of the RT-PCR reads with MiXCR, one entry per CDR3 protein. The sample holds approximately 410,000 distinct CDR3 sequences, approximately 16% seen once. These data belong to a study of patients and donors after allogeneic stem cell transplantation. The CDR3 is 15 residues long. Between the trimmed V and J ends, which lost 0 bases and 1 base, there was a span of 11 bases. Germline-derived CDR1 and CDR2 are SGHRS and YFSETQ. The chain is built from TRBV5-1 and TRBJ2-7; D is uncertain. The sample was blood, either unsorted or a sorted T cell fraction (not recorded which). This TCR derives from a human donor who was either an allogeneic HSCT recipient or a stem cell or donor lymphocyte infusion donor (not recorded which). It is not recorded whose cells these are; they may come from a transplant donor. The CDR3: CASSLAGAGSYEQYF. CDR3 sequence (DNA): TGCGCCAGCAGCTTGGCCGGAGCAGGTTCCTACGAGCAGTACTTC.